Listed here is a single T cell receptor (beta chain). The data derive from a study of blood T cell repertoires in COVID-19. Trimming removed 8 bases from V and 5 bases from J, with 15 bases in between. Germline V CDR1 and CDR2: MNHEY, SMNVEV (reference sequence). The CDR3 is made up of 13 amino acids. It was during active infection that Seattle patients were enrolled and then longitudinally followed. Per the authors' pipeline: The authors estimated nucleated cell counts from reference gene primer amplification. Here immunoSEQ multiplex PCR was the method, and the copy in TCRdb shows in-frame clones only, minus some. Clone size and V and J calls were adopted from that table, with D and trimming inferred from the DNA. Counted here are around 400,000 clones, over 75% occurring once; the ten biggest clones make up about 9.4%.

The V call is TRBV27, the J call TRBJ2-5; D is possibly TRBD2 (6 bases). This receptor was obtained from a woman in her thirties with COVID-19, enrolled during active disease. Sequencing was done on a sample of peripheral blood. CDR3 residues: CASGGESGETQYF. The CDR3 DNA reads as TGTGCCAGCGGAGGGGAGTCCGGGGAGACCCAGTACTTC.